The 30 T cell receptor beta chains presented below share a single source sample, sequenced in a study of identical twins (dated by TCRdb to between 2015 and 2016). Receptor amplification or capture employed 5' RACE. Reads for this sample came from an Illumina HiSeq 2000. TCRdb trimmed public reads at Q25 via fastp, called clones via MiXCR and kept in-frame beta chains. Entries that share a CDR3 protein sequence are merged under the most common genes and DNA. This sample lists a few hundred thousand distinct CDR3 sequences; approximately 14% were detected once. The top ten constitute 0.44% of the sample. This same sample was also part of a study on yellow fever vaccine responses in identical twins.

Sequences were obtained from CD4+ T cells sorted from blood. The receptors derive from a woman aged 18-29 years in good health.

This clonotype has just a few counts. This chain links TRBV7-2 with TRBJ2-7; D is unclear. V lost 1 base and J lost 0, with 10 bases in between. The CDR3 spans 15 residues. The V gene's germline CDR1 is SGHTA and CDR2 FQGNSA. CDR3 nucleotides: TGTGCCAGCAGCTTAGGTCCCGGCAGCTCCTACGAGCAGTACTTC. Translated: CASSLGPGSSYEQYF.

This clonotype has only a few counts. The chain joins TRBV28 to TRBJ1-5; D is unclear. Trimming removed 4 bases at V and 7 bases at J, with 14 bases between. From germline, CDR1 is MDHEN and CDR2 SYDVKM. The CDR3 spans 14 residues. The CDR3 region has the DNA TGTGCCAGCAGTTCCCCTTCCCGACGACAGCCCCAGCATTTT. It encodes CASSSPSRRQPQHF. The whole variable domain, remainder taken from reference TRBV28 and TRBJ1-5, is DVKVTQSSRYLVKRTGEKVFLECVQDMDHENMFWYRQDPGLGLRLIYFSYDVKMKEKGDIPEGYSVSREKKERFSLILESASTNQTSMYLCASSSPSRRQPQHFGDGTRLSIL.

This clonotype showed up just a few times. J is TRBJ2-1 and V is TRBV28; the D call may be TRBD1 or TRBD2 (5 bases each). The CDR3 covers 17 residues. V was cut by 4 bases and J by 6 bases, with 22 bases left in between. Germline CDR1 reads MDHEN; CDR2 reads SYDVKM. The CDR3 is CASSSTSGLGSSNEQFF. The CDR3 DNA follows: TGTGCCAGCAGTTCAACCTCGGGGCTAGGTAGTTCCAATGAGCAGTTCTTC. The full variable domain, in which reference TRBV28 and TRBJ2-1 provide the parts outside the CDR3, is DVKVTQSSRYLVKRTGEKVFLECVQDMDHENMFWYRQDPGLGLRLIYFSYDVKMKEKGDIPEGYSVSREKKERFSLILESASTNQTSMYLCASSSTSGLGSSNEQFFGPGTRLTVL.

This clonotype was counted ten times or more. The chain has TRBV9 and TRBJ2-5, with 7 bases fitting TRBD2. The J segment lost 5 bases and the V segment lost 0 bases, leaving 7 bases of the junction unmatched. Germline CDR1 SGDLS, CDR2 YYNGEE. The CDR3 has 15 amino acids. CDR3: CASSVEAGIGETQYF. As DNA, the CDR3 is TGTGCCAGCAGCGTAGAAGCGGGGATCGGTGAGACCCAGTACTTC.

This clonotype was picked up a small number of times. The genes are TRBV12-3 or TRBV12-4 and TRBJ2-3, with D uncertain. This CDR3 is built from 13 residues. With 5 bases removed from V and 4 bases from J, the gap between germline ends came to 10 bases. The CDR3 DNA reads TGTGCCAGCAGTGCCGGAGTCCCAGATACGCAGTATTTT. Protein: CASSAGVPDTQYF.

The sample holds a few counts of this clonotype. The V call is TRBV3-1, the J call TRBJ1-2, with D perhaps TRBD1 (5 bases). This CDR3 is 13 amino acids long. V was pared by 4 bases and J by 7 bases, with 13 bases between. Per germline, CDR1 LGHDT and CDR2 YNNKEL (reference sequence). The CDR3 loop is CASSPGQNAGYTF. DNA of the CDR3: TGTGCCAGCAGCCCTGGACAAAATGCTGGCTACACCTTC. The complete variable domain, with remaining parts taken from reference TRBV3-1 and TRBJ1-2, reads DTAVSQTPKYLVTQMGNDKSIKCEQNLGHDTMYWYKQDSKKFLKIMFSYNNKELIINETVPNRFSPKSPDKAHLNLHINSLELGDSAVYFCASSPGQNAGYTFGSGTRLTVV.

This clonotype was seen only a few times. The chain carries TRBV2 and TRBJ1-6; TRBD1 matches 8 bases. Germline V gene lookup returns CDR1 SNHLY and CDR2 FYNNEI. The J segment lost 7 bases and the V segment lost 8 bases, leaving 13 bases of the junction unmatched. The CDR3 spans 16 residues. The CDR3 protein is CASFGQGGVSNSPLHF. The CDR3 DNA reads as TGTGCCAGCTTCGGACAGGGAGGTGTTTCAAATTCACCCCTCCACTTT.

This clonotype occurred a few times. V usage is TRBV10-3 and J usage is TRBJ1-1; D perhaps matches TRBD1 (5 bases). This CDR3 spans 13 amino acids. The germline CDR1 and CDR2 sequences are ENHRY and SYGVKD. V was shortened by 8 bases and J by 1 base, with 11 bases between the two germline ends. This CDR3 is CAIQAGSNTEAFF. In nucleotides, the CDR3 is TGTGCCATCCAGGCAGGGTCGAACACTGAAGCTTTCTTT.

There are many counts of this clonotype. The chain links TRBV20-1 to TRBJ2-7; D ambiguous. V lost 6 bases to trimming and J lost 0 bases, with 12 bases between them. The germline CDR1 and CDR2 sequences are DFQATT and SNEGSKA (reference sequence). The CDR3 is 13 residues long. The chain's CDR3 is CSAAKRSSYEQYF. Written as DNA, the CDR3 is TGCAGTGCAGCAAAAAGGAGCTCCTACGAGCAGTACTTC.

This clonotype was seen more than once but under ten times. The chain is built from TRBV27 and TRBJ1-6, with 7 bases that match TRBD1. Germline V CDR1 and CDR2: MNHEY, SMNVEV (reference sequence). The CDR3 is 13 residues long. With V trimmed by 6 bases and J by 10 bases, 6 bases remained unmatched. CDR3 sequence (DNA): TGTGCCAGCAGATTACAGGGGACCTCACCCCTCCACTTT. It translates to CASRLQGTSPLHF.

This clonotype came up once. Here the CDR3 reads CATSGGSPGEQFF. The CDR3 nucleotides are TGTGCCACCAGCGGAGGGTCTCCAGGTGAGCAGTTCTTC. This chain uses TRBV15 with TRBJ2-1; TRBD2 is a possible D gene (6 bases). The CDR3 runs to 13 residues. Trimming pared 5 bases from V and 9 bases from J, leaving 14 bases between. CDR1 and CDR2 (germline): LNHNV, YYDKDF (reference sequence).

The chain carries TRBV14 and TRBJ2-7; D remains ambiguous. The CDR3 is 14 residues long. CDR1 is SGHDN and CDR2 is FVKESK in the germline V gene. V was cut by 1 base and J by 2 bases, with 9 bases left in between. The CDR3 DNA sequence: TGTGCCAGCAGCCAAGGTACGGCTACCTACGAGCAGTACTTC. This translates into CASSQGTATYEQYF.

The chain uses TRBV10-3 and TRBJ2-1, with a weak D call TRBD1 (5 bases). The CDR3 runs 15 residues. V was clipped by 3 bases and J by 4 bases, with 13 bases between them. In germline, CDR1 is ENHRY, CDR2 SYGVKD. CDR3 coding DNA: TGTGCCATCAGTGACGACAGAGGAGTTTACAATGAGCAGTTCTTC. Its translation is CAISDDRGVYNEQFF.

This clonotype has a handful of counts. The chain employs TRBV24-1 and TRBJ2-3; D is uncertain. The V and J ends lost 5 bases and 4 bases respectively, with 15 bases between them. This CDR3 contains 15 residues. From germline, CDR1 is KGHDR and CDR2 SFDVKD. The CDR3 loop reads CATSVERDFADTQYF. In nucleotides, the CDR3 is TGTGCCACCAGTGTTGAACGAGATTTCGCAGATACGCAGTATTTT.

V usage is TRBV7-9 and J usage is TRBJ2-7; 10 positions match TRBD2. Germline V gene data show CDR1 as SEHNR and CDR2 as FQNEAQ (reference sequence). The CDR3 spans 14 residues. The V and J ends lost 4 bases and 3 bases, in that order; junction bases with no gene match: 3. CDR3: CASSSKREGYEQYF. CDR3 nucleotide sequence: TGTGCCAGCAGCTCTAAGCGGGAGGGCTACGAGCAGTACTTC.

There are a few counts of this clonotype. The chain uses TRBV20-1 and TRBJ2-7; TRBD1 is a possible D gene (6 bases). The CDR3 is 15 residues long. CDR1 is DFQATT and CDR2 is SNEGSKA in the germline V gene (reference sequence). Trimming stripped 6 bases from V and 2 bases from J, with 20 bases between. CDR3 coding DNA: TGCAGTGCAGAAGGGTGGGGACAAAAAACCTACGAGCAGTACTTC. Protein: CSAEGWGQKTYEQYF.

This clonotype has a count of ten or more. The V and J genes are TRBV5-1 and TRBJ2-3; TRBD2 agrees at 10 bases. Germline values: CDR1 SGHRS, CDR2 YFSETQ. The CDR3 covers 15 residues. Unmatched junction bases numbered 4, after V lost 0 bases and J lost 6 bases. CDR3 amino acids: CASSLVAGGPDTQYF. The CDR3 DNA sequence: TGCGCCAGCAGCTTGGTAGCGGGAGGACCCGATACGCAGTATTTT.

This clonotype was seen a single time. The chain has TRBV10-3 and TRBJ2-6; 7 nucleotides align to TRBD1. This CDR3 contains 17 residues. After removal of 8 bases from V and 0 bases from J, the junction contained 10 bases not matched to a gene. CDR1 ENHRY and CDR2 SYGVKD come from the germline V gene. The CDR3, as DNA: TGTGCCATCGCCGACCGGGACAGCAGCTCTGGGGCCAACGTCCTGACTTTC. Protein: CAIADRDSSSGANVLTF.

V gene TRBV5-1 combines with J gene TRBJ2-1; TRBD2 aligns across 8 bases. V shed 6 bases and J 9 bases; nucleotides not matched to a gene: 11. CDR1 is SGHRS, CDR2 YFSETQ, per germline. This CDR3 is 14 amino acids long. In DNA form, the CDR3 reads TGCGCCAGCAAAACAAGTAGCGGGATGGGTGAGCAGTTCTTC. It yields the protein CASKTSSGMGEQFF.

This clonotype was seen a handful of times. The chain couples TRBV20-1 to TRBJ2-1; TRBD2 is a possible D gene (5 bases). The V end was cut by 6 bases, the J end by 7 bases, with 25 bases between. CDR3 length equals 16 residues. CDR1 DFQATT and CDR2 SNEGSKA come from the germline V gene (reference sequence). In nucleotides, the CDR3 is TGCAGTGCGAGGACCTATCTACTAGGGTTTTATAATGAGCAGTTCTTC. This encodes CSARTYLLGFYNEQFF.

V and J are TRBV7-8 and TRBJ1-1, with 7 bases lining up with TRBD1. CDR3 length: 13 residues. The junction had 5 bases not matched to a gene; V was cut back by 10 bases and J by 0 bases. Germline V lookup: CDR1 SGHVS, CDR2 FQNEAQ. CDR3 DNA: TGTGCCACACGGGGACAGTTGAACACTGAAGCTTTCTTT. Protein: CATRGQLNTEAFF. Using reference TRBV7-8 and TRBJ1-1 for the parts outside the CDR3, the full variable domain is GAGVSQSPRYKVAKRGQDVALRCDPISGHVSLFWYQQALGQGPEFLTYFQNEAQLDKSGLPSDRFFAERPEGSVSTLKIQRTQQEDSAVYLCATRGQLNTEAFFGQGTRLTVV.

The rearrangement uses TRBV19 and TRBJ1-1; D call uncertain. Germline V gene sequence: CDR1 LNHDA, CDR2 SQIVND (reference sequence). Trimming shortened V by 2 bases and J by 0 bases, and 10 bases separated the two germline ends. This CDR3 has 15 residues. The CDR3 bases are TGTGCCAGTAGTATATCGGCAGCGATGAACACTGAAGCTTTCTTT. Protein: CASSISAAMNTEAFF.

The CDR3, as DNA: TGTGCCAGCAGCCGAAAGACGTCCGGGCAGGGTAGGAACACTGAAGCTTTCTTT. Its protein is CASSRKTSGQGRNTEAFF. The chain is built from TRBV3-1 and TRBJ1-1; D might be TRBD1 (5 bases). CDR1 and CDR2 from the germline V gene are LGHDT and YNNKEL (reference sequence). The CDR3 length is 18 residues. Trimming removed 4 bases at V and 1 base at J, with 22 bases between.

This clonotype was picked up a small number of times. The rearrangement joins TRBV5-1 to TRBJ2-2; 8 bases are shared with TRBD1. The germline V gene has CDR1 SGHRS and CDR2 YFSETQ. Trimming cost V 6 bases and J 1 base; bases outside gene matches: 8. There are 16 residues in the CDR3. In nucleotides, the CDR3 is TGCGCCAGCAAACCCCCTGGACAGGGGAACACCGGGGAGCTGTTTTTT. Protein product: CASKPPGQGNTGELFF.

The genes are TRBV25-1 and TRBJ2-6; D call uncertain. Trimming pared 3 bases from V and 1 base from J, leaving 10 bases between. Germline CDR1 MGHDK, CDR2 SYGVNS. The CDR3 totals 16 residues. The CDR3 DNA follows: TGTGCCAGCAGTGAGTTACACCGTTCTGGGGCCAACGTCCTGACTTTC. Protein product: CASSELHRSGANVLTF.

This chain uses TRBV6-1 with TRBJ1-5, with 8 bases lining up with TRBD1. The CDR3 has 16 residues. The trim removed 8 bases at V and 2 bases at J, leaving 11 bases unmatched. Germline lookup yields CDR1 MNHNS and CDR2 SASEGT. The CDR3 is CASGENRGMGNQPQHF. The CDR3 region has the DNA TGTGCCAGCGGGGAAAACAGGGGGATGGGCAATCAGCCCCAGCATTTT.

This clonotype was seen a handful of times. The chain links TRBV20-1 to TRBJ2-1; D remains unclear. The CDR3 has 13 residues. Trimming took 6 bases from V and 4 from J, leaving 13 bases between them. Germline-derived CDR1 and CDR2 are DFQATT and SNEGSKA (reference sequence). The CDR3 nucleotides read TGCAGTGCCCCCCATGAGAATTACAATGAGCAGTTCTTC. Its protein is CSAPHENYNEQFF.

On this clonotype: At one of its ends the junction is not consistent with the germline gene, which may arise from a read error. This chain uses TRBV2 with TRBJ2-7; D unresolved. The length of the CDR3 is 11 residues. The germline gives CDR1 SNHLY, CDR2 FYNNEI. This chain's CDR3 is CASTNSHEQYF. Written as DNA, the CDR3 is TGTGCCAGCACCAACTCCCACGAGCAGTACTTC.

This clonotype was observed a handful of times. J is TRBJ2-1 and V is TRBV7-9, with TRBD2 identical over 14 bases. V gave up 5 bases and J gave up 10 bases; unmatched junction bases: 10. This CDR3 contains 16 residues. Germline lookup yields CDR1 SEHNR and CDR2 FQNEAQ (reference sequence). DNA of the CDR3: TGTGCCAGCAGCCATCGGACTAGCGGGGGGCTTAGAGAGCAGTTCTTC. Amino acids: CASSHRTSGGLREQFF.

This clonotype has a handful of counts. The chain recombines TRBV19 with TRBJ1-5; no clear D. The CDR3 is 13 amino acids. V lost 9 bases, J lost 4 bases, and 13 bases lay in between. Germline values: CDR1 LNHDA, CDR2 SQIVND (reference sequence). In DNA, the CDR3 is TGTGCCAGCACGACGAGATCAAATCAGCCCCAGCATTTT. As protein: CASTTRSNQPQHF. The full variable domain, with the rest looked up from reference TRBV19 and TRBJ1-5, is DGGITQSPKYLFRKEGQNVTLSCEQNLNHDAMYWYRQDPGQGLRLIYYSQIVNDFQKGDIAEGYSVSREKKESFPLTVTSAQKNPTAFYLCASTTRSNQPQHFGDGTRLSIL.